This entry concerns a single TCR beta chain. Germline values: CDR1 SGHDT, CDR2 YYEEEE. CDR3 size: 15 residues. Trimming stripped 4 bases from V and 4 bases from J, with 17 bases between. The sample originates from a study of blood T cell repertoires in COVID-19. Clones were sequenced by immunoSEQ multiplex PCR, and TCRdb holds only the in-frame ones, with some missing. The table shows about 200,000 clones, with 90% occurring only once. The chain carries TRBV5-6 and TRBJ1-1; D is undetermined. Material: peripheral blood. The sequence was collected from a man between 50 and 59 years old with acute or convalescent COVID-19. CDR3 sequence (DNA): TGTGCCAGCAGCCTGATAGGTTTAGAGGCCACTGAAGCTTTCTTT. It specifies CASSLIGLEATEAFF.